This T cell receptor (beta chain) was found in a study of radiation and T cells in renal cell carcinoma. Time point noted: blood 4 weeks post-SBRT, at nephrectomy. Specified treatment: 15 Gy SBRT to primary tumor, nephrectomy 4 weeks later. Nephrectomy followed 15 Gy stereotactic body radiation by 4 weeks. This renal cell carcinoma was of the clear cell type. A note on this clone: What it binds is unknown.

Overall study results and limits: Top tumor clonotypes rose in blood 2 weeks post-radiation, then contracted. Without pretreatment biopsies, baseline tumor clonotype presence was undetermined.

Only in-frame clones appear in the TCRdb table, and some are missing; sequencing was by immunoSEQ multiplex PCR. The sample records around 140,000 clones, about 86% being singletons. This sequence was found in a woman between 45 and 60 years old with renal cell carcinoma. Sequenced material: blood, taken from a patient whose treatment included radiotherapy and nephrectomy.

In DNA form, the CDR3 reads TGTGCCAGCAGTTACTCCGGGGCCCAGCAGCCCCAGCATTTT. Its translation: CASSYSGAQQPQHF. The chain couples TRBV6-6 to TRBJ1-5; perhaps TRBD1 as D (5 bases). CDR1 and CDR2 (germline): MNHNY, SVGAGI (reference sequence). V was cut by 0 bases and J by 7 bases, with 10 bases left in between. This CDR3 is built from 14 residues.